The 15 T cell receptor beta chains listed next were all sequenced from one sample in a study of control samples from healthy donors and cancer patients. Profiling relied on immunoSEQ multiplex PCR, and the TCRdb table lists in-frame clones only, not all of them. The data show about 70,000 clones, about 80% seen once. Sequenced material: blood. Source of these receptors: a man aged 50-60 years in good health.

The rearrangement links TRBV5-4 to TRBJ2-1, with 8 bases matching TRBD2. With 0 bases clipped from V and 3 bases from J, the junction kept 5 bases outside the gene matches. The CDR3 length is 16 residues. From germline, CDR1 is SGHNT and CDR2 YYREEE (reference sequence). The CDR3 coding sequence is TGTGCCAGCAGCTTGGCCGGGGGGGCAGACTACAATGAGCAGTTCTTC. Translated, it gives CASSLAGGADYNEQFF.

This sequence joins TRBV19 and TRBJ1-5; the D is unclear. CDR1 is LNHDA, CDR2 SQIVND, per germline (reference sequence). The V end lost 6 bases, the J end lost 5 bases, and 11 bases lay between the germline ends. CDR3 length equals 13 residues. The CDR3 is CASSIRLDQPQHF. CDR3 DNA sequence: TGTGCCAGTAGCATTCGTTTAGATCAGCCCCAGCATTTT.

The chain is built from TRBV28 and TRBJ1-1; D ambiguous. This CDR3 has 12 residues. Deletions cut 7 bases from V and 6 bases from J, with 12 bases between. CDR1 and CDR2 from the germline V gene are MDHEN and SYDVKM. This chain's CDR3 is CASTGQFAEAFF. In nucleotides, the CDR3 is TGTGCCAGCACTGGCCAGTTCGCTGAAGCTTTCTTT.

The chain carries TRBV30 and TRBJ1-1; D is undetermined. Looked up from germline, CDR1 is GTSNPN and CDR2 is SVGIG (reference sequence). The V and J ends lost 0 bases and 1 base respectively, with 6 bases between them. The CDR3 sequence is 13 residues long. CDR3 in DNA: TGTGCCTGGAGTGTAAACAGGAACACTGAAGCTTTCTTT. Translating gives CAWSVNRNTEAFF. Full variable domain (missing parts from reference TRBV30 and TRBJ1-1): SQTIHQWPATLVQPVGSPLSLECTVEGTSNPNLYWYRQAAGRGLQLLFYSVGIGQISSEVPQNLSASRPQDRQFILSSKKLLLSDSGFYLCAWSVNRNTEAFFGQGTRLTVV.

The chain is built from TRBV28 and TRBJ2-7; D is undetermined. V gave up 2 bases and J gave up 5 bases, with 10 bases separating them. The CDR3 covers 13 residues. Germline V gene lookup returns CDR1 MDHEN and CDR2 SYDVKM. The CDR3, as DNA: TGTGCCAGCAGTTTAAGCAGGTTCAACGAGCAGTACTTC. Protein: CASSLSRFNEQYF.

The V call is TRBV13, the J call TRBJ1-2; D gene unclear. The CDR3 covers 13 residues. The germline CDR1 and CDR2 sequences are PRHDT and FYEKMQ (reference sequence). Trimming removed 0 bases from V and 8 bases from J, with 10 bases in between. CDR3 amino acids: CASSLGGVRGYTF. CDR3 in DNA: TGTGCCAGCAGCTTAGGTGGGGTTCGGGGCTACACCTTC.

The rearrangement uses TRBV6-6 and TRBJ1-2; D is uncertain. Germline lookup yields CDR1 MNHNY and CDR2 SVGAGI (reference sequence). Trimming shortened V by 5 bases and J by 0 bases, and 10 bases separated the two germline ends. The CDR3 contains 14 residues. In DNA, the CDR3 is TGTGCCAGCAGTATGGGCCGTACTAACTATGGCTACACCTTC. This translates into CASSMGRTNYGYTF.

This sequence joins TRBV19 and TRBJ1-2; 7 bases line up with TRBD1. Germline V CDR1 and CDR2: LNHDA, SQIVND (reference sequence). The CDR3 has 16 residues. V lost 3 bases and J lost 2; bases outside the gene matches: 9. CDR3 sequence: CASSIDSGGLNYGYTF. The CDR3 coding sequence is TGTGCCAGTAGTATCGACTCAGGGGGGTTGAACTATGGCTACACCTTC.

This chain uses TRBV6-5 with TRBJ2-7; the match to TRBD1 covers 7 bases. Looked up from germline, CDR1 is MNHEY and CDR2 is SVGAGI. This CDR3 has 14 residues. Trimming removed 7 bases from V and 0 bases from J; junction bases left unmatched: 6. The DNA of the CDR3 is TGTGCCAGCATGAGGGGGCCGAGCTCCTACGAGCAGTACTTC. Translation gives CASMRGPSSYEQYF.

The chain couples TRBV18 to TRBJ2-7; unclear D gene. V gave up 3 bases and J gave up 5 bases, with 11 bases separating them. CDR1 and CDR2 from the germline V gene are KGHSH and LQKENI. The CDR3 sequence is 13 residues long. CDR3 DNA: TGTGCCAGCTCACCTTTGTCGGGTAACGAGCAGTACTTC. Translating it yields CASSPLSGNEQYF.

To note about this clone: This sample includes further DNA sequences coding for the same CDR3. The chain employs TRBV2 and TRBJ1-3; D ambiguous. CDR1 and CDR2 from the germline V gene are SNHLY and FYNNEI. This CDR3 is 13 amino acids long. Trimming took off 6 bases at V and 5 bases at J, with 11 bases between the two ends. CDR3 sequence: CASSRENRNTIYF. The CDR3 nucleotides are TGTGCCAGCAGCCGGGAAAATCGAAACACCATATATTTT.

The rearrangement uses TRBV19 and TRBJ2-7; no reliable D call. Germline values: CDR1 LNHDA, CDR2 SQIVND (reference sequence). The CDR3 loop spans 14 amino acids. Trimming cost V 8 bases and J 0 bases, with 14 bases left between them. In DNA form, the CDR3 reads TGTGCCAGTGGTCCTCGGAGCTTCTCCTACGAGCAGTACTTC. It specifies CASGPRSFSYEQYF.

This clone was recorded once. The V call is TRBV19, the J call TRBJ2-1, with D perhaps TRBD2 (6 bases). The V gene lost 3 bases and the J gene lost 7 bases, with 19 bases spanning the gap. The length of the CDR3 is 16 residues. Germline V gene sequence: CDR1 LNHDA, CDR2 SQIVND (reference sequence). CDR3 in amino acids: CASSMFGGPRGNEQFF. The CDR3 coding sequence is TGTGCCAGTAGTATGTTTGGGGGTCCTCGGGGGAATGAGCAGTTCTTC.

This chain links TRBV3-1 (or the pseudogene TRBV3-2) with TRBJ2-2; no clear D gene. Trimming removed 4 bases at V and 6 bases at J, with 18 bases between. Germline V CDR1 and CDR2: LGHDT, YNNKEL (reference sequence). This CDR3 comprises 16 residues. The CDR3 region is CASSPQGRLGAGELFF. CDR3 sequence (DNA): TGTGCCAGCAGCCCGCAAGGCAGGCTCGGTGCCGGGGAGCTGTTTTTT.

This clone was seen a handful of times. CDR3: CASNPTGDRGNEQFF. The CDR3 DNA reads TGTGCCAGCAACCCAACAGGGGACAGGGGAAATGAGCAGTTCTTC. The chain recombines TRBV9 with TRBJ2-1, with 10 bases that match TRBD1. From germline, CDR1 is SGDLS and CDR2 YYNGEE. With 6 bases clipped from V and 7 bases from J, the junction kept 10 bases outside the gene matches. The CDR3 totals 15 residues.